One sample yielded the 15 T cell receptor beta chains listed below, sequenced in a study of cytomegalovirus exposure and HLA in healthy donors. PCR was performed using 60 Vbeta and 13 Jbeta primers. Produced via immunoSEQ multiplex PCR; TCRdb's table is partial and in-frame only. This sample has approximately 150,000 clones; roughly 76% occur once, and the top ten carry about 1.7%. The sample comprised PBMCs. These receptors were collected from a female donor in good health and CMV-seronegative.

The chain has TRBV7-8 and TRBJ2-3; TRBD1 is a possible D gene (6 bases). Germline CDR1 and CDR2: SGHVS and FQNEAQ. Between the trimmed V and J ends, which lost 5 bases and 6 bases, there was a span of 21 bases. This CDR3 region has 16 residues. The CDR3 coding sequence is TGTGCCAGCAGCATCAACCGGGACACCCGTGTGGATACGCAGTATTTT. Its protein is CASSINRDTRVDTQYF.

The chain is built from TRBV5-1 and TRBJ1-4; 7 bases fit TRBD1. Losses at the gene ends were 0 bases for V and 2 bases for J; bases not matched to a gene: 7. This CDR3 contains 17 residues. Germline CDR1 SGHRS, CDR2 YFSETQ. CDR3 sequence: CASSLGYRGGTNEKLFF. The CDR3 bases are TGCGCCAGCAGCTTGGGCTACAGGGGTGGGACTAATGAAAAACTGTTTTTT.

V usage is TRBV12-5 and J usage is TRBJ1-2; D is possibly TRBD1 (6 bases). The CDR3 is 16 amino acids. Looked up from germline, CDR1 is LGHNT and CDR2 is FRNRAP. V was pared by 0 bases and J by 7 bases, with 18 bases between. CDR3 coding DNA: TGTGCTAGTGGTTTGGTACCAAGAGGGGGAGAGGCTGGCTACACCTTC. It specifies CASGLVPRGGEAGYTF.

The count of this clone is one. The V and J genes are TRBV18 and TRBJ2-4; a weak D match, TRBD2 (6 bases). Germline lookup yields CDR1 KGHSH and CDR2 LQKENI. Trimming pared 2 bases from V and 0 bases from J, leaving 14 bases between. The CDR3 totals 17 residues. Written as DNA, the CDR3 is TGTGCCAGCTCACCAGCCATAGCGGCTCTAGCCAAAAACATTCAGTACTTC. It encodes CASSPAIAALAKNIQYF.

The V and J genes are TRBV7-3 and TRBJ1-1; possible D gene TRBD1, 5 bases. The V gene lost 2 bases and the J gene lost 2 bases, with 6 bases spanning the gap. The CDR3 contains 13 residues. Germline values: CDR1 SGHTA, CDR2 FQGTGA. In nucleotides, the CDR3 is TGTGCCAGCAGCTTAGACAGCAACACTGAAGCTTTCTTT. This gives the protein CASSLDSNTEAFF. Variable domain in full (rest from reference TRBV7-3 and TRBJ1-1): GAGVSQTPSNKVTEKGKYVELRCDPISGHTALYWYRQSLGQGPEFLIYFQGTGAADDSGLPNDRFFAVRPEGSVSTLKIQRTERGDSAVYLCASSLDSNTEAFFGQGTRLTVV.

The chain carries TRBV10-1 and TRBJ2-1; TRBD2 agrees at 11 bases. With V trimmed by 11 bases and J by 1 base, 4 bases remained unmatched. The germline CDR1 and CDR2 sequences are WNHNN and SYGVQD (reference sequence). CDR3 length equals 14 residues. The CDR3 sequence is CACGTSGSYNEQFF. In DNA form, the CDR3 reads TGCGCCTGCGGGACTAGCGGATCCTACAATGAGCAGTTCTTC.

This sequence joins TRBV25-1 and TRBJ1-5, with TRBD1 matching over 8 bases. The germline gives CDR1 MGHDK, CDR2 SYGVNS. The CDR3 length is 18 residues. J was trimmed by 2 bases and V by 3 bases; bases with no gene match: 12. CDR3 in amino acids: CASSDSDTGGWRNQPQHF. CDR3 nucleotides: TGTGCCAGCAGTGATTCTGATACAGGGGGTTGGCGCAATCAGCCCCAGCATTTT. Supplemented by reference TRBV25-1 and TRBJ1-5, the full variable domain reads EADIYQTPRYLVIGTGKKITLECSQTMGHDKMYWYQQDPGMELHLIHYSYGVNSTEKGDLSSESTVSRIRTEHFPLTLESARPSHTSQYLCASSDSDTGGWRNQPQHFGDGTRLSIL.

This rearrangement joins TRBV27 to TRBJ1-4, with D uncertain. The length of the CDR3 is 14 residues. Germline V gives CDR1 MNHEY, CDR2 SMNVEV (reference sequence). Trimming took 1 base from V and 10 from J, leaving 13 bases between them. For the CDR3, the DNA is TGTGCCAGCAGTTTATACCCCGGGAGAGGAAAACTGTTTTTT. This gives the protein CASSLYPGRGKLFF. Looking up the rest from reference TRBV27 and TRBJ1-4 gives the full variable domain: EAQVTQNPRYLITVTGKKLTVTCSQNMNHEYMSWYRQDPGLGLRQIYYSMNVEVTDKGDVPEGYKVSRKEKRNFPLILESPSPNQTSLYFCASSLYPGRGKLFFGSGTQLSVL.

The CDR3 region has the DNA TGTGCCAGCAGCTTAGATTTTCGCGGGACAGGGGGCTATGGCTACACCTTC. Translation: CASSLDFRGTGGYGYTF. The chain couples TRBV7-3 to TRBJ1-2; TRBD1 aligns across 11 bases. This CDR3 has 17 residues. V was clipped by 2 bases and J by 4 bases; unmatched bases: 9. Per the germline V gene, CDR1 is SGHTA and CDR2 is FQGTGA.

The table lists this clone with a few counts. This chain connects TRBV6-5 to TRBJ1-1, with no clear D. Germline V gene sequence: CDR1 MNHEY, CDR2 SVGAGI. The CDR3 totals 15 residues. V lost 6 bases, J lost 2 bases, and 16 bases lay in between. The CDR3 spells CASSYYREINTEAFF. For the CDR3, the DNA is TGTGCCAGCAGCTATTATCGGGAAATTAACACTGAAGCTTTCTTT.

V gene TRBV29-1 combines with J gene TRBJ2-5; 8 bases map to TRBD1. The better agreement between TRBJ2-7 and the DNA end casts doubt on the J call. This CDR3 spans 15 amino acids. From germline, CDR1 is SQVTM and CDR2 ANQGSEA. The CDR3 sequence: CSVVFMTGAAYEQYF. The CDR3 bases are TGCAGCGTTGTATTTATGACAGGGGCGGCCTACGAGCAGTACTTC.

The chain links TRBV6-5 to TRBJ1-1, with D perhaps matching TRBD1 (5 bases). V shed 3 bases and J shed 4 bases, with 9 bases lying between them. The CDR3 loop spans 13 amino acids. Germline assignment: CDR1 MNHEY and CDR2 SVGAGI. The DNA for the CDR3 is TGTGCCAGCAGTTATGGGGGGAGCACTGAAGCTTTCTTT. As protein: CASSYGGSTEAFF.

The V gene is TRBV5-1, the J gene TRBJ2-2; TRBD1 matches at 9 bases. The length of the CDR3 is 16 residues. V lost 4 bases and J lost 6; bases outside the gene matches: 10. Looked up from germline, CDR1 is SGHRS and CDR2 is YFSETQ. CDR3 residues: CASSTPRTGVAGELFF. Here the CDR3 DNA reads TGCGCCAGCAGCACTCCAAGGACAGGGGTGGCCGGGGAGCTGTTTTTT.

The J gene is TRBJ2-5, the V gene TRBV11-3; D ambiguous. The germline gives CDR1 SGHNT, CDR2 YENEEA. With 5 bases removed from V and 1 base from J, the gap between germline ends came to 14 bases. This CDR3 has 15 amino acids. CDR3 DNA: TGTGCCAGCAGCCTAATGAGAGGTGGCCAAGAGACCCAGTACTTC. Translating it yields CASSLMRGGQETQYF.

The chain recombines TRBV2 with TRBJ2-7, with 7 positions matching TRBD1. Germline assignment: CDR1 SNHLY and CDR2 FYNNEI. Germline trimming cut 3 bases from V and 4 bases from J; bases unmatched to any gene: 12. There are 16 residues in the CDR3. In DNA form, the CDR3 reads TGTGCCAGCAGTGAGGCACCAGGGGACAGTTATTACGAGCAGTACTTC. Protein product: CASSEAPGDSYYEQYF.